The 4 T cell receptor beta chains listed next were all sequenced from one sample in a study of cytomegalovirus exposure and HLA in healthy donors. PCR used 60 Vbeta primers and 13 Jbeta primers. TCRdb's copy holds only in-frame clones and misses some; the assay was immunoSEQ multiplex PCR. The data show roughly 200,000 clones, around four fifths seen once. Sequencing was performed on PBMCs. The source of these receptors is a woman between 35 and 50 years old in good health and CMV-seronegative.

This chain links TRBV13 with TRBJ2-1; D unresolved. CDR3 length: 13 amino acids. V lost 2 bases and J 0 bases, leaving 2 bases between the germline ends. CDR1 PRHDT and CDR2 FYEKMQ come from the germline V gene (reference sequence). CDR3 DNA: TGTGCCAGCAGCTTACGCTCCTACAATGAGCAGTTCTTC. Translation: CASSLRSYNEQFF.

The gene calls are TRBV5-1 and TRBJ2-1; D might be TRBD1 (6 bases). CDR3 length: 14 residues. The germline V and J ends were trimmed by 0 bases and 5 bases, with 9 bases remaining between them. In germline, CDR1 is SGHRS, CDR2 YFSETQ. For the CDR3, the DNA is TGCGCCAGCAGCTTGGTCCAGGGGAACAATGAGCAGTTCTTC. Translating gives CASSLVQGNNEQFF.

The chain has TRBV25-1 and TRBJ1-1; perhaps TRBD1 as D (5 bases). The V end lost 6 bases, the J end lost 1 base, and 15 bases lay between the germline ends. The CDR3 is made up of 15 amino acids. CDR1 is MGHDK and CDR2 is SYGVNS in the germline V gene. CDR3 sequence reads: CASSSSGQGNTEAFF. The CDR3 DNA is TGTGCCAGCAGCTCTAGTGGGCAGGGGAACACTGAAGCTTTCTTT.

The chain recombines TRBV28 with TRBJ1-2; unclear D gene. This CDR3 comprises 13 residues. CDR1 is MDHEN and CDR2 is SYDVKM in the germline V gene. Trimming took 5 bases from V and 3 from J, leaving 10 bases between them. Here the CDR3 reads CASSRETYYGYTF. The DNA of the CDR3 is TGTGCCAGCAGTCGGGAGACTTACTATGGCTACACCTTC.